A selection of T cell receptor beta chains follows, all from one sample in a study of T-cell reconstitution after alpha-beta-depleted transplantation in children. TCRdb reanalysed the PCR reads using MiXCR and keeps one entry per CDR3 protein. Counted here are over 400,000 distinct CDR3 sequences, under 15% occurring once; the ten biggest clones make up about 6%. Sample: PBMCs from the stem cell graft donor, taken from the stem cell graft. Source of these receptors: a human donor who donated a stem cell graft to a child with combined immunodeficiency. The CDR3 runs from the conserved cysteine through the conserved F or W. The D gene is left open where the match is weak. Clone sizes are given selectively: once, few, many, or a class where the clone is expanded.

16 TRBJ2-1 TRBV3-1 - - CASSQEPGEVYNEQFF TGTGCCAGCAGCCAAGAACCGGGAGAGGTCTACAATGAGCAGTTCTTC
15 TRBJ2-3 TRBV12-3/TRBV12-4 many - CASSPGGGGIDTQYF TGTGCCAGCAGCCCTGGGGGAGGGGGGATAGATACGCAGTATTTT
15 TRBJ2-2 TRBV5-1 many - CASSAGASHTGELFF TGCGCCAGCAGCGCGGGGGCATCGCACACCGGGGAGCTGTTTTTT
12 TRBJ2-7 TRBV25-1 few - CASSVGFYEQYF TGTGCCAGCAGTGTGGGGTTCTACGAGCAGTACTTC
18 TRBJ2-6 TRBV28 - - CASSSYRTARSGANVLTF TGTGCCAGCAGTTCCTATAGAACAGCCCGCTCTGGGGCCAACGTCCTGACTTTC
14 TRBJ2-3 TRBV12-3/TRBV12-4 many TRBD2 CASSPSGWGDTQYF TGTGCCAGCAGCCCTAGCGGGTGGGGAGATACGCAGTATTTT
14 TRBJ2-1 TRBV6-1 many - CASSTGWGVGGQFF TGTGCCAGCAGTACAGGGTGGGGGGTTGGAGGGCAGTTCTTC
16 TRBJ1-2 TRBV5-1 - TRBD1 CASTTQGRGLGYGYTF TGCGCCAGCACGACACAGGGGAGAGGGCTAGGCTATGGCTACACCTTC
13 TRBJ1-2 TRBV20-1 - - CSAKDHRVRGYTF TGCAGTGCCAAAGACCACAGGGTCAGGGGCTACACCTTC
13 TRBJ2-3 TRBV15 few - CATGDGSTDTQYF TGTGCCACCGGGGACGGGAGCACAGATACGCAGTATTTT
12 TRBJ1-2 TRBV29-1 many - CSVEAENYGYTF TGCAGCGTTGAGGCAGAGAACTATGGCTACACCTTC
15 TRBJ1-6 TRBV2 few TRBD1 CASSTDRGRTSPLHF TGTGCCAGCAGTACGGACAGGGGGCGGACCTCACCCCTCCACTTT
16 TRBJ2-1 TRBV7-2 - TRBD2 CASSSGLAGGRHEQFF TGTGCCAGCAGCTCGGGACTAGCGGGAGGGAGACATGAGCAGTTCTTC
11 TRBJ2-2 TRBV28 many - CASSVTRELFF TGTGCCAGCAGTGTTACGCGGGAGCTGTTTTTT
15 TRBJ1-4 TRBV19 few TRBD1 CASSSTGGTNEKLFF TGTGCCAGTAGTTCGACAGGGGGAACTAATGAAAAACTGTTTTTT
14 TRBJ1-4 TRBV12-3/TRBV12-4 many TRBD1 CASSLGDREEKLFF TGTGCCAGCAGTTTAGGAGACAGGGAGGAAAAACTGTTTTTT
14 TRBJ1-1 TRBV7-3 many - CASSPGHSNTEAFF TGTGCCAGCAGCCCGGGACACTCGAACACTGAAGCTTTCTTT
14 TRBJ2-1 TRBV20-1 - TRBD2 CSARDPREGLKQFF TGCAGTGCTAGGGATCCAAGGGAGGGCCTAAAGCAGTTCTTC
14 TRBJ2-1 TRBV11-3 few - CASSLVRGGHEQFF TGTGCCAGCAGCTTAGTTCGTGGGGGACATGAGCAGTTCTTC
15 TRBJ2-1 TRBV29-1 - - CSVTPVNSLYNEQFF TGCAGCGTAACCCCGGTCAACAGCCTTTACAATGAGCAGTTCTTC
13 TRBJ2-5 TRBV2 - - CASRPTGIETQYF TGTGCCAGCAGGCCGACAGGAATTGAGACCCAGTACTTC
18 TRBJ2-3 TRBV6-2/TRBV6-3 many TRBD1 CASSSRDRLSLGTDTQYF TGTGCCAGCAGTTCTCGGGACAGGTTGTCTTTGGGGACAGATACGCAGTATTTT
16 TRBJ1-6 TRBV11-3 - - CASSPESSSYNSPLHF TGTGCCAGCAGCCCTGAGAGTTCCTCCTATAATTCACCCCTCCACTTT
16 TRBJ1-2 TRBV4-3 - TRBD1 CASSQGTGGIVYGYTF TGCGCCAGCAGCCAAGGGACAGGGGGCATCGTCTATGGCTACACCTTC
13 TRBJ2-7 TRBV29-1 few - CSVQPRGYGEQYF TGCAGCGTTCAACCGCGAGGTTATGGAGAGCAGTACTTC
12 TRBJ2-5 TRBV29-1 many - CSVRGFGETQYF TGCAGCGTTAGAGGGTTCGGAGAGACCCAGTACTTC
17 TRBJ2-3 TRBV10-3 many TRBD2 CAISAGTSGGSTDTQYF TGTGCCATCAGCGCCGGGACTAGCGGGGGAAGCACAGATACGCAGTATTTT
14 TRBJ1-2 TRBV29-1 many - CSVEGHQSNYGYTF TGCAGCGTTGAGGGACACCAGTCCAACTATGGCTACACCTTC
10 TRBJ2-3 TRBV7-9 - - CASSTNTQYF TGTGCCAGCAGCACCAATACGCAGTATTTT
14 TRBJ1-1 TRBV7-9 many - CASSFPRVNTEAFF TGTGCCAGCAGCTTTCCACGGGTGAACACTGAAGCTTTCTTT
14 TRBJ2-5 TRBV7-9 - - CASSLGGVRETQYF TGTGCCAGCAGCTTAGGAGGGGTCAGGGAGACCCAGTACTTC